This TCR beta chain was obtained from a study of early T cells in non-severe SARS-CoV-2 infection. The study, taken as a whole, reports: There was a bias toward anti-spike CD8 responses in VDJdb matching, which missed private and CD4 specificities.

Researchers attached unique molecular identifiers to individual cDNA molecules. Each CDR3 protein is one row after TCRdb ran MiXCR on the 5' RACE reads. The sample shows roughly 100,000 distinct CDR3 sequences, about an eighth of them seen only once. This clonotype occurred many times. Its antigen remains unknown. Sequenced: whole blood. This TCR came from an adult who was a healthcare worker with PCR-confirmed SARS-CoV-2 infection or an uninfected control (not recorded which).

The CDR3 loop is CAIRDSSPDEQYF. The CDR3 DNA is TGTGCCATTCGGGACTCCTCTCCCGACGAGCAGTACTTC. This chain uses TRBV10-3 with TRBJ2-7, with D possibly TRBD2 on 6 matching bases. Germline V gene lookup returns CDR1 ENHRY and CDR2 SYGVKD. CDR3 length equals 13 residues. V was pared by 9 bases and J by 5 bases, with 17 bases between.